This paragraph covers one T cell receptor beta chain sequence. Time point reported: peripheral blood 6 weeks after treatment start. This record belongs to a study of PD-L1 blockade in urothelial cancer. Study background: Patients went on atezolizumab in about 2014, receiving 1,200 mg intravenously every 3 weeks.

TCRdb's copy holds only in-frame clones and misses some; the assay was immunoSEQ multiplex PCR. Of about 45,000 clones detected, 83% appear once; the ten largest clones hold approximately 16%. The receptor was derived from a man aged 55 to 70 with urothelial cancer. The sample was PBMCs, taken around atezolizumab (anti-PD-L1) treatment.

CDR3 in DNA: TGTGCCAGTAGCTATGGGGGCGGAGTGTCATATGGCTACACCTTC. This codes for CASSYGGGVSYGYTF. The rearrangement uses TRBV19 and TRBJ1-2; D may be TRBD1 (6 bases). V lost 6 bases and J 5 bases, leaving 19 bases between the germline ends. Germline V gene data show CDR1 as LNHDA and CDR2 as SQIVND (reference sequence). CDR3 size: 15 residues.